This entry lists 30 T cell receptor beta chains sequenced from one sample in a study of blood T cell repertoires in COVID-19. TCRdb's table, derived via immunoSEQ multiplex PCR, lists solely in-frame clones and lacks some. The sample has 130,000 to 150,000 clones, approximately 89% seen once. The sample was peripheral blood. The receptor set was obtained from a human donor in a cohort sampled during active COVID-19.

In this sample, this clone turned up many times. The chain joins TRBV14 to TRBJ2-3; 9 bases map to TRBD1. Losses at the gene ends were 0 bases for V and 5 bases for J; bases not matched to a gene: 6. The CDR3 has 16 residues. Germline V gives CDR1 SGHDN, CDR2 FVKESK. This CDR3 reads CASSQDSGQGLDTQYF. The CDR3 DNA reads TGTGCCAGCAGCCAAGATAGTGGACAGGGGCTAGATACGCAGTATTTT.

The chain combines TRBV1 with TRBJ2-7; the table's D call, TRBD2, was not checked against the DNA. TRBV1 is tagged as a pseudogene. This CDR3 region has 17 residues. CDR3 sequence reads: CTSSQESAGDYTYEQYF. The CDR3 nucleotides read TGCACCAGCAGCCAAGAGTCCGCGGGAGACTATACCTACGAGCAGTACTTC.

This clone was observed once. The J gene is TRBJ1-5, the V gene TRBV30; D possibly corresponds to TRBD1 (6 bases). CDR1 is GTSNPN and CDR2 is SVGIG in the germline V gene (reference sequence). Trimming removed 2 bases from V and 5 bases from J, with 10 bases in between. This CDR3 spans 13 amino acids. CDR3 amino acids: CAWSPGVDQPQHF. Written as DNA, the CDR3 is TGTGCCTGGAGTCCAGGGGTTGATCAGCCCCAGCATTTT.

J is TRBJ1-4 and V is TRBV11-2; 9 positions match TRBD1. The V and J ends lost 3 bases and 8 bases, in that order; junction bases with no gene match: 4. This CDR3 is built from 14 residues. Germline loops: CDR1 SGHAT, CDR2 FQNNGV. The CDR3 protein is CASSLTGGLEKLFF. The DNA for the CDR3 is TGTGCCAGCAGCTTGACAGGGGGGTTGGAAAAACTGTTTTTT.

Written as DNA, the CDR3 is TGTGCCAGCAGCCCCTATCGGGGGGAACCGGGGGAGACCCAGTACTTC. This codes for CASSPYRGEPGETQYF. V gene TRBV7-9 combines with J gene TRBJ2-5; TRBD2 matches at 7 bases. Germline V lookup: CDR1 SEHNR, CDR2 FQNEAQ (reference sequence). This CDR3 spans 16 amino acids. V shed 5 bases and J 5 bases; nucleotides not matched to a gene: 14.

The V gene is TRBV2, the J gene TRBJ1-6; 9 nucleotides agree with TRBD1. J was trimmed by 8 bases and V by 7 bases; bases with no gene match: 3. The CDR3 covers 13 residues. The germline V gene has CDR1 SNHLY and CDR2 FYNNEI. This CDR3 reads CASMGQGDSPLHF. CDR3 nucleotide sequence: TGTGCCAGCATGGGACAGGGCGATTCACCCCTCCACTTT.

The chain links TRBV4-3 to TRBJ2-5; TRBD1 matches 9 bases. There are 16 residues in the CDR3. The germline V gene has CDR1 LGHNA and CDR2 YSLEER. Trimming at V came to 1 base and at J to 4 bases, leaving 7 bases not matched to a gene. This chain's CDR3 is CASSQVQGAGGETQYF. The CDR3, as DNA: TGCGCCAGCAGCCAAGTACAGGGGGCCGGAGGAGAGACCCAGTACTTC.

The V gene is TRBV12-3 or TRBV12-4, the J gene TRBJ2-3; D is unclear. CDR3 length: 12 amino acids. Trimming removed 5 bases at V and 5 bases at J, with 8 bases between. Here the CDR3 DNA reads TGTGCCAGCAGTCCGGTTGTAGATACGCAGTATTTT. Its translation: CASSPVVDTQYF.

This rearrangement joins TRBV5-1 to TRBJ1-6; maybe TRBD1 (6 bases). From germline, CDR1 is SGHRS and CDR2 YFSETQ. The CDR3 loop spans 14 amino acids. The V and J ends lost 1 base and 7 bases respectively, with 9 bases between them. The CDR3, as DNA: TGCGCCAGCAGCTTGCTACAGGGAAATTCACCCCTCCACTTT. Translated, it gives CASSLLQGNSPLHF.

The V call is TRBV29-1, the J call TRBJ2-2; 8 bases are shared with TRBD2. Germline assignment: CDR1 SQVTM and CDR2 ANQGSEA. V lost 6 bases, J lost 5 bases, and 14 bases stayed unmatched. This CDR3 is built from 16 residues. CDR3 residues: CSVATRSGGFTGELFF. The CDR3 DNA reads TGCAGCGTCGCGACCCGAAGCGGGGGTTTTACCGGGGAGCTGTTTTTT.

The chain employs TRBV7-9 and TRBJ2-5; no clear D. This CDR3 spans 15 amino acids. The V and J ends lost 4 bases and 4 bases respectively, with 16 bases between them. The germline CDR1 and CDR2 sequences are SEHNR and FQNEAQ (reference sequence). CDR3 sequence: CASSSFRPSGETQYF. The CDR3 bases are TGTGCCAGCAGCTCGTTCCGACCGTCAGGAGAGACCCAGTACTTC.

This clone has a handful of counts. J is TRBJ2-2 and V is TRBV5-1, with a tentative D call TRBD2 (6 bases). CDR1 and CDR2 (germline): SGHRS, YFSETQ. This CDR3 is built from 16 residues. Between the trimmed V and J ends, which lost 4 bases and 5 bases, there was a span of 18 bases. The CDR3 bases are TGCGCCAGCAGCCCAACTTGGGGGGTTGGGACCGGGGAGCTGTTTTTT. Protein: CASSPTWGVGTGELFF.

The chain joins TRBV6-4 to TRBJ1-6; the D is unclear. Trimming removed 6 bases from V and 0 bases from J, with 12 bases in between. Per the germline V gene, CDR1 is MRHNA and CDR2 is SNTAGT. This CDR3 contains 16 residues. CDR3 amino acids: CASRARLVSYNSPLHF. CDR3 bases: TGTGCCAGCAGGGCTCGTCTGGTCTCCTATAATTCACCCCTCCACTTT.

The V gene is TRBV5-1, the J gene TRBJ1-2; D is undetermined. The germline V and J ends were trimmed by 0 bases and 2 bases, with 11 bases remaining between them. Germline CDR1 reads SGHRS; CDR2 reads YFSETQ. The CDR3 contains 15 residues. Here the CDR3 DNA reads TGCGCCAGCAGCTTGGGTCCCAGTCCCAACTATGGCTACACCTTC. Translation: CASSLGPSPNYGYTF. Together with reference TRBV5-1 and TRBJ1-2, the CDR3 gives the full variable domain: KAGVTQTPRYLIKTRGQQVTLSCSPISGHRSVSWYQQTPGQGLQFLFEYFSETQRNKGNFPGRFSGRQFSNSRSEMNVSTLELGDSALYLCASSLGPSPNYGYTFGSGTRLTVV.

This clone was seen a few times. J is TRBJ1-6 and V is TRBV4-1, with D maybe TRBD1 (5 bases). The CDR3 is 14 residues long. Germline V gene sequence: CDR1 MGHRA, CDR2 YSYEKL. Trimming shortened V by 3 bases and J by 9 bases, and 12 bases separated the two germline ends. The CDR3 here is CASSQMGRSSPLHF. CDR3 DNA sequence: TGCGCCAGCAGCCAGATGGGGCGCAGTTCACCCCTCCACTTT.

This chain uses TRBV5-1 with TRBJ2-7; a possible D gene is TRBD2 (5 bases). Germline CDR1 SGHRS, CDR2 YFSETQ. Trimming cost V 2 bases and J 0 bases, with 9 bases left between them. The CDR3 spans 14 residues. CDR3 region: CASSFTRDSYEQYF. CDR3 coding DNA: TGCGCCAGCAGCTTCACTAGGGACTCCTACGAGCAGTACTTC.

The V call is TRBV3-1 (or the pseudogene TRBV3-2), the J call TRBJ2-5; 9 bases are a match to TRBD2. Germline CDR1 LGHDT, CDR2 YNNKEL (reference sequence). V shed 5 bases, J shed 4 bases, and the junction held 5 bases outside the gene matches. The CDR3 extends over 14 amino acids. The CDR3, as DNA: TGTGCCAGCAGCTCACGTAGCGGGGGAGAGACCCAGTACTTC. Translated: CASSSRSGGETQYF.

The chain uses TRBV5-1 and TRBJ1-4; 10 bases match TRBD1. The V segment lost 6 bases and the J segment 7 bases; nucleotides outside the gene matches: 6. CDR3 length: 14 amino acids. Germline-derived CDR1 and CDR2 are SGHRS and YFSETQ. This CDR3 is CASTTGTGVEKLFF. Written as DNA, the CDR3 is TGCGCCAGCACCACGGGGACAGGGGTTGAAAAACTGTTTTTT.

This clone appeared once. The chain joins TRBV5-1 to TRBJ1-3; tentative D call: TRBD1 (6 bases). The CDR3 is 15 amino acids. V gave up 6 bases and J gave up 0 bases, with 13 bases separating them. Germline CDR1 is SGHRS and CDR2 is YFSETQ. Here the CDR3 reads CASTETGYSGNTIYF. As DNA, the CDR3 is TGCGCCAGCACCGAGACAGGATACTCTGGAAACACCATATATTTT. Complete variable domain (other parts from reference TRBV5-1 and TRBJ1-3): KAGVTQTPRYLIKTRGQQVTLSCSPISGHRSVSWYQQTPGQGLQFLFEYFSETQRNKGNFPGRFSGRQFSNSRSEMNVSTLELGDSALYLCASTETGYSGNTIYFGEGSWLTVV.

The chain carries TRBV5-6 and TRBJ1-2; TRBD1 might be the D (5 bases). The CDR3 runs 17 residues. The germline V gene encodes CDR1 SGHDT and CDR2 YYEEEE. The germline V and J ends were trimmed by 0 bases and 3 bases, with 18 bases remaining between them. In nucleotides, the CDR3 is TGTGCCAGCAGCTTGGCTTTTCCCCCAGGGCCTTACTATGGCTACACCTTC. This sequence encodes CASSLAFPPGPYYGYTF.

This chain links TRBV19 with TRBJ1-3; perhaps TRBD1 as D (5 bases). In germline, CDR1 is LNHDA, CDR2 SQIVND (reference sequence). The CDR3 spans 16 residues. Between the trimmed V and J ends, which lost 9 bases and 2 bases, there was a span of 20 bases. This CDR3 reads CASENQGIGPGNTIYF. The CDR3 DNA sequence: TGTGCCAGCGAAAACCAGGGTATCGGACCTGGAAACACCATATATTTT.

The rearrangement uses TRBV3-1 (or the pseudogene TRBV3-2) and TRBJ2-7, with 11 bases identical to TRBD2. This CDR3 comprises 17 residues. Trimming at V came to 3 bases and at J to 3 bases, leaving 10 bases not matched to a gene. The germline CDR1 and CDR2 sequences are LGHDT and YNNKEL (reference sequence). In DNA form, the CDR3 reads TGTGCCAGCAGCCAGATCAAGGTAGCGGGGGGGCTCTACGAGCAGTACTTC. It specifies CASSQIKVAGGLYEQYF.

The genes are TRBV13 and TRBJ2-3, with 7 bases matching TRBD2. J gave up 2 bases and V 1 base, and 3 bases lay outside the gene matches. Germline loops: CDR1 PRHDT, CDR2 FYEKMQ (reference sequence). The CDR3 extends over 15 amino acids. In DNA form, the CDR3 reads TGTGCCAGCAGCTTAGCGGGGGGACTCACAGATACGCAGTATTTT. Translated, it gives CASSLAGGLTDTQYF.

The rearrangement uses TRBV7-2 and TRBJ2-3; perhaps TRBD2 as D (6 bases). Trimming left V 0 bases short and J 6 bases short, with 10 bases between. The CDR3 covers 14 residues. Germline V gene sequence: CDR1 SGHTA, CDR2 FQGNSA. CDR3 DNA: TGTGCCAGCAGCTTAGCGGCGGGACCCGATACGCAGTATTTT. As protein: CASSLAAGPDTQYF. The variable domain in full, with the rest retrieved from reference TRBV7-2 and TRBJ2-3, is GAGVSQSPSNKVTEKGKDVELRCDPISGHTALYWYRQSLGQGLEFLIYFQGNSAPDKSGLPSDRFSAERTGGSVSTLTIQRTQQEDSAVYLCASSLAAGPDTQYFGPGTRLTVL.

This chain links TRBV6-1 with TRBJ2-3, with D uncertain. The V gene's germline CDR1 is MNHNS and CDR2 SASEGT. The CDR3 is 14 residues long. The V gene lost 2 bases and the J gene lost 2 bases, with 8 bases spanning the gap. The chain's CDR3 is CASSEWRHTDTQYF. CDR3 DNA sequence: TGTGCCAGCAGTGAATGGCGGCACACAGATACGCAGTATTTT.

The V gene is TRBV5-5, the J gene TRBJ1-2, with 7 bases that match TRBD1. The germline V gene has CDR1 SGHKS and CDR2 YYEKEE (reference sequence). With 5 bases clipped from V and 8 bases from J, the junction kept 9 bases outside the gene matches. The CDR3 runs to 13 residues. In nucleotides, the CDR3 is TGTGCCAGCAGACCAAATACAGGGGACGGCTACACCTTC. Translation: CASRPNTGDGYTF.

The chain links TRBV27 to TRBJ1-1, with D unclear. This CDR3 spans 12 amino acids. The ends were cut back, 6 bases at V and 0 bases at J, with 5 bases in the middle. Looked up from germline, CDR1 is MNHEY and CDR2 is SMNVEV (reference sequence). Here the CDR3 reads CASRSVNTEAFF. CDR3 sequence (DNA): TGTGCCAGCAGGAGCGTGAACACTGAAGCTTTCTTT.

The J gene is TRBJ1-2, the V gene TRBV2; tentatively, D is TRBD1 (5 bases). The CDR3 has 13 amino acids. The germline V gene has CDR1 SNHLY and CDR2 FYNNEI. Trimming took off 6 bases at V and 2 bases at J, with 10 bases between the two ends. As DNA, the CDR3 is TGTGCCAGCAGGGCGACAGTCAACTATGGCTACACCTTC. This sequence encodes CASRATVNYGYTF. Filled out from reference TRBV2 and TRBJ1-2, the complete variable domain reads EPEVTQTPSHQVTQMGQEVILRCVPISNHLYFYWYRQILGQKVEFLVSFYNNEISEKSEIFDDQFSVERPDGSNFTLKIRSTKLEDSAMYFCASRATVNYGYTFGSGTRLTVV.

This clone was detected once. V and J are TRBV11-2 and TRBJ2-3; 8 bases line up with TRBD1. This CDR3 is 16 amino acids long. CDR1 SGHAT and CDR2 FQNNGV come from the germline V gene. V was clipped by 1 base and J by 2 bases; unmatched bases: 5. The CDR3, as DNA: TGTGCCAGCAGCTTAGCAGGCAGGGGGCACACAGATACGCAGTATTTT. Translating gives CASSLAGRGHTDTQYF. The full variable domain, completed using reference TRBV11-2 and TRBJ2-3, is EAGVAQSPRYKIIEKRQSVAFWCNPISGHATLYWYQQILGQGPKLLIQFQNNGVVDDSQLPKDRFSAERLKGVDSTLKIQPAKLEDSAVYLCASSLAGRGHTDTQYFGPGTRLTVL.

The chain has TRBV6-5 and TRBJ1-3; 7 bases are a match to TRBD1. CDR1 and CDR2 (germline): MNHEY, SVGAGI. Unmatched junction bases numbered 7, after V lost 7 bases and J lost 4 bases. CDR3 length: 14 amino acids. CDR3 sequence: CASKQGNQGNTIYF. The CDR3 DNA reads as TGTGCCAGCAAACAGGGGAATCAGGGAAACACCATATATTTT.